The source of this TCR beta chain is a study of cytomegalovirus exposure and HLA in healthy donors. PCR primers comprised 60 Vbeta and 13 Jbeta primers. TCRdb's copy holds only in-frame clones and misses some; the assay was immunoSEQ multiplex PCR. The data show over 150,000 clones, 75% to 90% seen once. Notes on the study in general: As was reported, the HLA-A and HLA-B alleles of most subjects were accurately predicted from TCR beta sequences. Listed as cytomegalovirus-associated were 150 to 200 TCR beta chains. Accounts indicate the classifier identified cytomegalovirus status with strong specificity and sensitivity.

As regards this clone: Its antigen is unknown.

The CDR3 is made up of 15 amino acids. The J segment lost 4 bases and the V segment lost 8 bases, leaving 10 bases of the junction unmatched. From germline, CDR1 is SGHVS and CDR2 FNYEAQ. The origin of this receptor is a woman younger than 30 in good health and CMV-seronegative. Sequencing used PBMCs. This chain links TRBV7-6 with TRBJ2-2; 7 nucleotides agree with TRBD1. Written as DNA, the CDR3 is TGTGCCAGCGGCAAGGACAGGACTGGCACCGGGGAGCTGTTTTTT. Its translation is CASGKDRTGTGELFF.